This T cell receptor beta chain appears in the sequencing data of a study of blood T cell repertoires in COVID-19. Generated by immunoSEQ multiplex PCR, the TCRdb table keeps only in-frame clones and is missing some. The sample gives some 220,000 clones, roughly 80% of which show up once; approximately 1.4% is in the top ten. The origin of this receptor is a woman between 35 and 50 years old with acute COVID-19. The sequenced material came from PBMCs or T cells enriched from blood (not recorded which).

The CDR3 region is CASTNNYPGQGASTGELFF. The CDR3 nucleotides are TGCGCCAGCACCAATAACTACCCAGGACAGGGGGCAAGTACCGGGGAGCTGTTTTTT. The J gene is TRBJ2-2, the V gene TRBV5-1; 11 positions match TRBD1. This CDR3 is built from 19 residues. The V gene end was trimmed by 6 bases and the J gene end by 5 bases; junction bases not matched to a gene: 18. Germline V gene lookup returns CDR1 SGHRS and CDR2 YFSETQ.